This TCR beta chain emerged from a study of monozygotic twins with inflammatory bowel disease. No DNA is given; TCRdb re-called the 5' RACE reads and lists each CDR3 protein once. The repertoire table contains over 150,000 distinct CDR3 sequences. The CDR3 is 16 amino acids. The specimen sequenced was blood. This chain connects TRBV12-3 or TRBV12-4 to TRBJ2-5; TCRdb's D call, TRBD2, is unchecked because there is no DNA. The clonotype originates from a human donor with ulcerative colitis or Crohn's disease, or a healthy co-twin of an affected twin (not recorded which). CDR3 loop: CASSSLAGGGQETQYF.